This T cell receptor (beta chain) derives from a study of OX40 agonist ivuxolimab in advanced cancers. Study summary: The group had a mean age of around 60 years, ranged from 23 to 79, and was around 82% male. Treatment received earlier with anti-PD-1, anti-PD-L1 or anti-CTLA-4 agents was allowed, and under 50% had some. Notes on the study in general: Blood T cells, both CD4+ and CD8+, expanded clonally by week 6 at 0.1 to 3.0 mg/kg.

CDR1 and CDR2 from the germline V gene are SGHDT and YYEEEE. CDR3 length: 14 amino acids. Germline trimming cut 3 bases from V and 4 bases from J; bases unmatched to any gene: 6. Assay used: immunoSEQ multiplex PCR; TCRdb lists only in-frame clones, some missing. This table holds about 64,000 clones, roughly 87% found once. On this clone itself: Its antigen remains unidentified.

The material was CD4+ or CD8+ T cells sorted from blood, obtained in a trial of the OX40 agonist ivuxolimab. This chain uses TRBV5-6 with TRBJ2-7; TRBD2 agrees at 8 bases. The receptor was isolated from an adult with an advanced solid tumor such as melanoma, head and neck, liver or kidney cancer. The CDR3 DNA is TGTGCCAGCAGCTCACGGGAGGGATCATACGAGCAGTACTTC. Its translation is CASSSREGSYEQYF.